These T cell receptor beta chains were read from a single sample in a study of blood T cells in healthy people across ages. TCRdb reanalysed the 5' RACE reads using MiXCR and keeps one entry per CDR3 protein. The data hold approximately 580,000 distinct CDR3 sequences, with under 30% observed a single time. The same data also went into a second study, on T cells of mothers and their children.

Sequencing input: blood. All receptors come from a boy between 10 and 17 years old in good health. The CDR3 runs from the conserved cysteine through the conserved F or W. The D gene is left open where the match is weak. Clone size is stated in some rows and not others, as once, few, many or a class when expanded.

j_call | d_call | v_call | clone_size | cdr3_aa | cdr3_nt
TRBJ2-5 | - | TRBV29-1 | few | CSVRRQETQYF | TGCAGCGTTCGCCGCCAAGAGACCCAGTACTTC
TRBJ1-1 | - | TRBV5-1 | few | CTSSLGSGAEAFF | TGCACCAGCAGCTTGGGGTCGGGGGCTGAAGCTTTCTTT
TRBJ2-1 | - | TRBV28 | - | CASSSFGYGNEQFF | TGTGCCAGTAGTAGTTTCGGGTACGGCAATGAGCAGTTCTTC
TRBJ2-4 | TRBD1 | TRBV7-2 | few | CASSPETGYIIQYF | TGTGCCAGCAGCCCAGAGACAGGGTATATCATTCAGTACTTC
TRBJ1-6 | - | TRBV5-5 | - | CASRDRGLDSPLHF | TGTGCCAGCAGGGACCGGGGACTGGATTCACCCCTCCACTTT
TRBJ2-1 | - | TRBV7-2 | - | CASSSQGNGGDEQFF | TGTGCCAGCAGCTCACAGGGTAACGGGGGCGATGAGCAGTTCTTC
TRBJ2-2 | - | TRBV4-3 | few | CASSPGSKIGGELFF | TGCGCCAGCAGTCCTGGATCAAAAATTGGCGGGGAGCTGTTTTTT
TRBJ2-2 | - | TRBV9 | - | CASSSGLSTGELFF | TGTGCCAGCAGCTCCGGACTGAGCACCGGGGAGCTGTTTTTT
TRBJ1-6 | - | TRBV7-2 | few | CASSLGPGVGSPLHF | TGTGCCAGCAGCTTAGGACCGGGGGTTGGTTCACCCCTCCACTTT
TRBJ2-2 | - | TRBV6-5 | - | CASSYSRGWRTNTGELFF | TGTGCCAGCAGTTACTCGAGGGGCTGGAGAACGAACACCGGGGAGCTGTTTTTT